This TCR beta chain was obtained from a study of blood T cell repertoires in COVID-19. This clone was found a few times. The method was immunoSEQ multiplex PCR; TCRdb's version includes in-frame clones alone and lacks a portion of them. The sample yields approximately 200,000 clones, 86% seen once. Sequencing was carried out using peripheral blood. The sequence came from a woman between 25 and 40 years old with active or convalescent COVID-19.

In nucleotides, the CDR3 is TGTGCCAGCAGTCCCGGGACAGGGGCTCGTAATGAGCAGTTCTTC. Its translation: CASSPGTGARNEQFF. This chain uses TRBV28 with TRBJ2-1, with 10 bases matching TRBD1. V dropped 5 bases and J dropped 7; count of bases not matched to a gene: 8. Germline loops: CDR1 MDHEN, CDR2 SYDVKM. This CDR3 region has 15 residues.